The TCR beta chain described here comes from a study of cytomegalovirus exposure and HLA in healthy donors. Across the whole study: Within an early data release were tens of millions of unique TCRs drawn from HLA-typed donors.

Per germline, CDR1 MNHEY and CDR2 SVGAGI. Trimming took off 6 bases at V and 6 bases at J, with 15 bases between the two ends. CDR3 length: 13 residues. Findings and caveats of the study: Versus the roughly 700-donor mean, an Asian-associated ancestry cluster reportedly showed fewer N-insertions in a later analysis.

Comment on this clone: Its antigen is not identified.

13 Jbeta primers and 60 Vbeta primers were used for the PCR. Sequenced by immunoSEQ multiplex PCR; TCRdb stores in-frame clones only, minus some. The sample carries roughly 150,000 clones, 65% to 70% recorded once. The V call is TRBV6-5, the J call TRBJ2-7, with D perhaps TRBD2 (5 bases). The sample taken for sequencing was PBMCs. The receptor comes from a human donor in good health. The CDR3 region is CASSPGVPTEQYF. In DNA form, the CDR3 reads TGTGCCAGCAGCCCCGGGGTGCCCACCGAGCAGTACTTC.